The sequence of this T cell receptor (beta chain) was determined in a study of T cells expressing NK-cell markers. Study summary: Most of the eight sequenced donors tested HCMV-seropositive; one tested seronegative. Study-wide results and caveats: More than 5 donors showed dominant NKG2C+ clonotypes comprising about 1.0-7.5% of their CD8+ T cells. Leadership of the CD3+CD56-NKG2C+ fraction also belonged to these clonotypes in several donors.

A word on this clonotype: The antigen remains undetermined.

Synthesis of TCR beta cDNA relied on 5'RACE template switching carrying UMIs. TCRdb re-called the 5' RACE reads and gives one entry per CDR3 protein, without DNA. The listing contains approximately 170,000 distinct CDR3 sequences. CDR1 is LGHNA and CDR2 is YNFKEQ in the germline V gene. There are 15 residues in the CDR3. The rearrangement uses TRBV4-2 and TRBJ1-2; TCRdb proposes TRBD1, but this gene call is untestable without DNA. The source material was blood T cells: a sorted CD56 or NKG2C T cell subset, CD4+ or CD8+ T cells, or bulk PBMC T cells (not recorded which). The sequence was collected from a man aged 18-69 years in good health. The CDR3 reads CASSQDRGRNYGYTF.